One sample yielded the 10 T cell receptor beta chains listed below, sequenced in a study of CD8 T cells in ankylosing spondylitis. Using its own MiXCR run on the 5' RACE reads, TCRdb lists one record per CDR3 protein. The sample has around 35,000 distinct CDR3 sequences, approximately 10% seen once. Input material: synovial fluid, either unsorted or a sorted T cell fraction (not recorded which). These receptors were obtained from a male donor with ankylosing spondylitis.

This clonotype was recorded a few times. J is TRBJ1-5 and V is TRBV2, with 7 bases matching TRBD1. The length of the CDR3 is 14 residues. The germline gives CDR1 SNHLY, CDR2 FYNNEI. J was trimmed by 6 bases and V by 1 base; bases with no gene match: 3. DNA for the CDR3: TGTGCCAGCAGTGAAGTGGCAGGGGGTCAGCCCCAGCATTTT. Its translation is CASSEVAGGQPQHF.

Notes on this clonotype: This may stem from a read error, because a much larger clone lies one nucleotide away. The chain links TRBV18 to TRBJ2-5; 7 bases are a match to TRBD1. The germline CDR1 and CDR2 sequences are KGHSH and LQKENI. This CDR3 contains 15 residues. The CDR3 bases are TGTGCCAACTCACCGGGACAGAGACCCCAAGAGACCCAGTACTTC. Translation: CANSPGQRPQETQYF.

This clonotype was observed many times. The V and J genes are TRBV27 and TRBJ2-5, with D tentatively TRBD2 (6 bases). Per germline, CDR1 MNHEY and CDR2 SMNVEV (reference sequence). The germline V and J ends were trimmed by 3 bases and 5 bases, with 10 bases remaining between them. This CDR3 is 13 amino acids long. CDR3 in DNA: TGTGCCAGCAGTTTCTTTGGGGGGGAGACCCAGTACTTC. It translates to CASSFFGGETQYF.

This clonotype was observed a few times. The chain carries TRBV9 and TRBJ2-7; D is unresolved. Germline V gives CDR1 SGDLS, CDR2 YYNGEE. Deletions cut 0 bases from V and 3 bases from J, with 13 bases between. The CDR3 runs 15 residues. The CDR3 is CASSVGSPGLYEQYF. CDR3 in DNA: TGTGCCAGCAGCGTAGGTAGTCCGGGCCTCTACGAGCAGTACTTC.

Ten or more counts support this clonotype. V is TRBV4-1 and J is TRBJ2-7, with 10 bases fitting TRBD2. V trimming: 3 bases; J trimming: 3 bases; junction bases outside the gene matches: 2. The CDR3 is made up of 14 amino acids. Germline-derived CDR1 and CDR2 are MGHRA and YSYEKL. The DNA for the CDR3 is TGCGCCAGCAGCCATACTAGCGGGGTCTACGAGCAGTACTTC. This codes for CASSHTSGVYEQYF.

In its sample, this clonotype was seen many times. The chain recombines TRBV7-3 with TRBJ2-3, with D possibly matching TRBD1 (6 bases). This CDR3 is built from 14 residues. Trimming removed 1 base at V and 5 bases at J, with 10 bases between. The germline V gene has CDR1 SGHTA and CDR2 FQGTGA. The CDR3: CASSLNRAVDTQYF. CDR3 DNA: TGTGCCAGCAGCTTAAACAGGGCCGTAGATACGCAGTATTTT.

In this sample, this clonotype turned up many times. CDR3 nucleotides: TGTGCCAGCAGTTACTCGCTCGCAGGGGACTATGGCTACACCTTC. Encoded protein: CASSYSLAGDYGYTF. This chain uses TRBV6-5 with TRBJ1-2, with a tentative D call TRBD1 (6 bases). The CDR3 is made up of 15 amino acids. V dropped 0 bases and J dropped 3 bases, with 11 bases sitting between them. Germline CDR1 MNHEY, CDR2 SVGAGI.

This clonotype has a handful of counts. The rearrangement uses TRBV7-2 and TRBJ2-2, with D perhaps matching TRBD1 (5 bases). The CDR3 is made up of 15 amino acids. V gave up 0 bases and J gave up 4 bases, with 9 bases separating them. The germline gives CDR1 SGHTA, CDR2 FQGNSA. The CDR3 DNA sequence: TGTGCCAGCAGCTTAGCGCTAGGGGCCACCGGGGAGCTGTTTTTT. This gives the protein CASSLALGATGELFF.

This clonotype has at least ten counts. The chain links TRBV5-1 to TRBJ2-7, with 8 bases identical to TRBD1. V shed 1 base, J shed 0 bases, and the junction held 6 bases outside the gene matches. This CDR3 has 16 amino acids. Germline V lookup: CDR1 SGHRS, CDR2 YFSETQ. CDR3 residues: CASSLFGTGGSYEQYF. CDR3 bases: TGCGCCAGCAGCTTGTTCGGGACAGGTGGCTCCTACGAGCAGTACTTC.

In this sample, this clonotype turned up many times. The CDR3 reads CASIGGRTTANTGELFF. The CDR3 DNA sequence: TGTGCCAGCATTGGAGGGAGGACCACTGCGAACACCGGGGAGCTGTTTTTT. The V gene is TRBV7-9, the J gene TRBJ2-2; the D gene is possibly TRBD2 (6 bases). The V gene lost 7 bases and the J gene lost 0 bases, with 18 bases spanning the gap. Germline V gene data show CDR1 as SEHNR and CDR2 as FQNEAQ (reference sequence). This CDR3 is built from 17 residues.